Reported below is one T cell receptor (beta chain). Its antigen is undetermined. This entry is derived from a study of T cell responses to AZD1222 COVID-19 vaccine. Study conclusions and caveats: Baseline serology detected seropositivity in only six or seven AZD1222 recipients. Mostly white British, mostly female donors; authors suggested clonal diversity may be underestimated.

Measured with immunoSEQ multiplex PCR; TCRdb has only the in-frame clones, and not every one. The data contain 90,000 to 120,000 clones, around 95% of them seen just once; the ten biggest clones take up around 2%. This TCR came from an adult in good health. Sequencing used peripheral blood, obtained on day 0 of AZD1222 vaccination.

CDR3 sequence: CASRWGVGSFYNEQFF. In DNA, the CDR3 is TGTGCCAGCAGGTGGGGGGTGGGATCCTTCTACAATGAGCAGTTCTTC. The V and J genes are TRBV2 and TRBJ2-1; D is perhaps TRBD2 (6 bases). CDR1 and CDR2 from the germline V gene are SNHLY and FYNNEI. The V end lost 6 bases, the J end lost 3 bases, and 18 bases lay between the germline ends. This CDR3 comprises 16 residues.